This T cell receptor beta chain stems from a study of CD8 T cells in ankylosing spondylitis. The study, taken as a whole, reports: Clones that were linked to disease were CD8+ and were relatively rare in peripheral blood. Disease-linked clones reportedly concentrated significantly in matched ankylosing spondylitis synovial fluid.

This clonotype has ten or more counts. No antigen is known for it. The CDR3 contains 12 residues. V lost 9 bases and J lost 0, with 9 bases in between. Germline CDR1 is ENHRY and CDR2 is SYGVKD. In TCRdb, the 5' RACE reads were re-called with MiXCR into one record per CDR3 protein. The table records hundreds of thousands of distinct CDR3 sequences, roughly 8.6% of them present only once. Source material: blood, either unsorted or a sorted T cell fraction (not recorded which). The clonotype originates from a male donor with ankylosing spondylitis or in good health (not recorded which). This chain joins TRBV10-3 and TRBJ2-7; D not certain. The chain's CDR3 is CAILTSSYEQYF. The CDR3, as DNA: TGTGCCATACTGACCAGCTCCTACGAGCAGTACTTC.